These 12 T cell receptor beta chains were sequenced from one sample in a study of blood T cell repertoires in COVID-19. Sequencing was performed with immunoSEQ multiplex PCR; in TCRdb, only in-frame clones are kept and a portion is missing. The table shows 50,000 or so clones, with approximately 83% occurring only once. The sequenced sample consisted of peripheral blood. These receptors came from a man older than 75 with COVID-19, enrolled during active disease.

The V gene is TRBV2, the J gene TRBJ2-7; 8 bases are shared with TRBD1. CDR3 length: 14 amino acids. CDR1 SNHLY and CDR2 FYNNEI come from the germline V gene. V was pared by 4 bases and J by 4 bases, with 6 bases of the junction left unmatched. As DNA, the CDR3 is TGTGCCAGCAGTGTGGACAGGGAAGTTTACGAGCAGTACTTC. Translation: CASSVDREVYEQYF.

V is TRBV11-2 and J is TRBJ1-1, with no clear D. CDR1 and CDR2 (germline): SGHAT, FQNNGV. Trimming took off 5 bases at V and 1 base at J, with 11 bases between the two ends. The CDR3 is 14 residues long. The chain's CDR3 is CASSHPGRNTEAFF. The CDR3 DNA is TGTGCCAGCAGCCACCCCGGGAGGAACACTGAAGCTTTCTTT.

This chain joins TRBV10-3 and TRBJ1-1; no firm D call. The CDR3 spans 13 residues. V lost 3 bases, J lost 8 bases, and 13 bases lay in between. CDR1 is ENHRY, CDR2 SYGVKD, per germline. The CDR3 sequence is CAISDREPDEAFF. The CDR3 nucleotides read TGTGCCATCAGTGACCGGGAGCCTGACGAAGCTTTCTTT.

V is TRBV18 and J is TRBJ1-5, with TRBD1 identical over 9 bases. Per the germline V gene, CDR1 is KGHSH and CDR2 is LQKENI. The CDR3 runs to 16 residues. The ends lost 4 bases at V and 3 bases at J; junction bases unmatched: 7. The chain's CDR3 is CASSLRTGAFNQPQHF. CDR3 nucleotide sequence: TGTGCCAGCTCACTTCGGACAGGGGCTTTCAATCAGCCCCAGCATTTT.

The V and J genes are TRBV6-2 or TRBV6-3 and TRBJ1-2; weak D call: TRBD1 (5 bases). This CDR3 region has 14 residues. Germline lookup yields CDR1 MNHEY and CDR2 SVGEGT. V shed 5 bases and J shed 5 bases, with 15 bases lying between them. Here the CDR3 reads CASSRQPLGYGYTF. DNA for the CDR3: TGTGCCAGCAGTAGACAGCCACTGGGGTATGGCTACACCTTC.

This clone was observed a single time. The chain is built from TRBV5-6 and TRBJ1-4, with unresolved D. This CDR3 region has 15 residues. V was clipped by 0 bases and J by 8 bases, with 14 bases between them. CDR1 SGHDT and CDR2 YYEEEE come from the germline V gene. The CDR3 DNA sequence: TGTGCCAGCAGCTTGGGGCTCATAACGCGGGAAAAACTGTTTTTT. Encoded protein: CASSLGLITREKLFF.

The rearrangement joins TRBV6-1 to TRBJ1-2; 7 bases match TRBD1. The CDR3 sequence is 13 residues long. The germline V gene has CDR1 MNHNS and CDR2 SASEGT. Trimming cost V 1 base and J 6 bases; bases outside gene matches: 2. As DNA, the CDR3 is TGTGCCAGCAGTGAAGTCACAGGGGATGGCTACACCTTC. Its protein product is CASSEVTGDGYTF.

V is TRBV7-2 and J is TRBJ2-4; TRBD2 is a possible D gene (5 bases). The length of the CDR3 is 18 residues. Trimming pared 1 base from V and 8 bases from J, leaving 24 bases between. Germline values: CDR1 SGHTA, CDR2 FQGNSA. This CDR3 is CASSLELVSSLTSDIQYF. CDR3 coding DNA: TGTGCCAGCAGCTTAGAACTAGTATCGTCGTTAACGTCGGACATTCAGTACTTC.

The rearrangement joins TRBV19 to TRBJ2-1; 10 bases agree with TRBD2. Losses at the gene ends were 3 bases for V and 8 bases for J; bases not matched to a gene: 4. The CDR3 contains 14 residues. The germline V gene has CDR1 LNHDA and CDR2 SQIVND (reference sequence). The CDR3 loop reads CASSILAGGHEQFF. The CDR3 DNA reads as TGTGCCAGTAGTATCTTAGCGGGGGGACATGAGCAGTTCTTC.

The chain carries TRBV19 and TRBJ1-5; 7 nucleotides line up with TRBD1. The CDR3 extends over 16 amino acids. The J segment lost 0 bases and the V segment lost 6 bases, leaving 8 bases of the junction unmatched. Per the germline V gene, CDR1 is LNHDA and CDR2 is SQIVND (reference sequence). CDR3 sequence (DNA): TGTGCCAGTAGGCGAACAGGGGTGGATAGCAATCAGCCCCAGCATTTT. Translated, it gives CASRRTGVDSNQPQHF.

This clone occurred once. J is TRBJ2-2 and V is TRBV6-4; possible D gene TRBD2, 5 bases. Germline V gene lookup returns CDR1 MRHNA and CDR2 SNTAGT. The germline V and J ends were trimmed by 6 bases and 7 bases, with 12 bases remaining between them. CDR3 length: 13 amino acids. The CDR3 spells CASSQIGDGELFF. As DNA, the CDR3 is TGTGCCAGCAGCCAAATCGGGGACGGGGAGCTGTTTTTT.

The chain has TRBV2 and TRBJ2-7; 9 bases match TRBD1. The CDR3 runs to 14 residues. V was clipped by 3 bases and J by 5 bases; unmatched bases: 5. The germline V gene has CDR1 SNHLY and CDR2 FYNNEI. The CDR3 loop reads CASSEGTGINEQYF. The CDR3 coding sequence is TGTGCCAGCAGTGAGGGGACAGGGATCAACGAGCAGTACTTC.